The sequence of this T cell receptor (beta chain) was determined in a study of HIV-infected patients and healthy controls. Reverse transcription used roughly 480 ng RNA and constant-region primers for alpha and beta. Each of the alpha and beta chains got its own library through chain-specific third strand synthesis with indices. TCRdb fed the 5' RACE reads into MiXCR, producing one record per CDR3 protein. The data hold 3,500 to 4,500 distinct CDR3 sequences, with roughly 7.4% observed a single time. No cell fractionation was done, so the repertoire covers all unsorted peripheral blood T cells. CDR1 SEHNR and CDR2 FQNEAQ come from the germline V gene (reference sequence). The length of the CDR3 is 14 residues. V was trimmed by 5 bases and J by 11 bases, leaving 21 bases between them.

This material consisted of blood, taken before antiretroviral therapy. The rearrangement uses TRBV7-9 and TRBJ1-1; the D is unclear. The sequence was obtained from an adult with HIV infection. This CDR3 reads CASSPRAGGRGAFF. The CDR3 nucleotides are TGTGCCAGCAGCCCTCGAGCGGGTGGCCGGGGTGCTTTCTTT.